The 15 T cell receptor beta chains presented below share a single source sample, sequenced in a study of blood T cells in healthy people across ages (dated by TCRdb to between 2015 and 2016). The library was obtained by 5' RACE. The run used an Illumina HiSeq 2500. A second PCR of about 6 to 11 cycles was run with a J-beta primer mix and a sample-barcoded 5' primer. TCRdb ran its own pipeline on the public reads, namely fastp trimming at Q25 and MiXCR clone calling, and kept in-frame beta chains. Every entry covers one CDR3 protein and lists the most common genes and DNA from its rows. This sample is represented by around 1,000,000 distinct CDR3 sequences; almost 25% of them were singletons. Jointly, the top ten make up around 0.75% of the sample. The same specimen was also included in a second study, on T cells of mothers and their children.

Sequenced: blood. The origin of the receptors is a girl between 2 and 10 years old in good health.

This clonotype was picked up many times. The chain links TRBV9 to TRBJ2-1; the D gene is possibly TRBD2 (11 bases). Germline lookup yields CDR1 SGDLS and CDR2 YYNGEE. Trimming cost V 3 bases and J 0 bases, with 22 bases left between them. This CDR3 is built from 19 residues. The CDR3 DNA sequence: TGTGCCAGCAGCGGGACAGGGGGAGGACTAGCGGGCTCCTACAATGAGCAGTTCTTC. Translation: CASSGTGGGLAGSYNEQFF.

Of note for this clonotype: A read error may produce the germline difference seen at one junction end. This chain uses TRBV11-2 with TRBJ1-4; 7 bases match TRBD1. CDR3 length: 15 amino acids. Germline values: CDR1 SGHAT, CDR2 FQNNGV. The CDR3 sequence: CASSVRGQRNETLFF. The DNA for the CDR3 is TGTGCCAGCAGCGTCCGGGGACAGCGCAATGAAACACTGTTTTTT.

The CDR3 sequence is CASSPRLRFYYEQYF. DNA for the CDR3: TGCGCCAGCAGCCCCAGGCTGAGATTCTACTACGAGCAGTACTTC. This sequence joins TRBV4-3 and TRBJ2-7; D gene ambiguous. The CDR3 contains 15 residues. Looked up from germline, CDR1 is LGHNA and CDR2 is YSLEER. The germline V and J ends were trimmed by 4 bases and 3 bases, with 16 bases remaining between them.

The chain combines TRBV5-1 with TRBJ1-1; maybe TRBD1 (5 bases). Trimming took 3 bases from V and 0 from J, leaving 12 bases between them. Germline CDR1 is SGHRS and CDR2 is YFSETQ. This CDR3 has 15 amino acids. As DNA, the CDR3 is TGCGCCAGCAGCTCAGGACAAGGTATGAACACTGAAGCTTTCTTT. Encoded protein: CASSSGQGMNTEAFF.

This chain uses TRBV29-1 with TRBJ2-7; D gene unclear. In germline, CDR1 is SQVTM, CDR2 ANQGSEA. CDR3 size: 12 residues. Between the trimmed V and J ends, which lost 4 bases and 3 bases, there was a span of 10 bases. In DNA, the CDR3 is TGCAGCGTTGTTGAGAAGTACTACGAGCAGTACTTC. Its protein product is CSVVEKYYEQYF.

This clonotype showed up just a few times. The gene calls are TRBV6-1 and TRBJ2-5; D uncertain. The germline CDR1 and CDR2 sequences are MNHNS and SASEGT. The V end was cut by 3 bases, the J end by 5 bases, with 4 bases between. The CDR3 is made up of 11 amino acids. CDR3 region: CASSDWETQYF. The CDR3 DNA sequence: TGTGCCAGCAGTGACTGGGAGACCCAGTACTTC.

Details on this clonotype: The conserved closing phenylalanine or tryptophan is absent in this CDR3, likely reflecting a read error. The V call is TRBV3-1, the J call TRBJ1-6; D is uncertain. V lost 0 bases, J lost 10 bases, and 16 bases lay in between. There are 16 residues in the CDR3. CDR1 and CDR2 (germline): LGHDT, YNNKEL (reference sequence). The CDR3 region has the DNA TGTGCCAGCAGCCAAGATCTGGTCGACATGGGCTCACCCCTCCACCTT. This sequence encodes CASSQDLVDMGSPLHL.

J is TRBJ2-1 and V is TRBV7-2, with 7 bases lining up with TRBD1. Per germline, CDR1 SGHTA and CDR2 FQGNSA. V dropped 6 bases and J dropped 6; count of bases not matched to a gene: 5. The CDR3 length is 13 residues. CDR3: CASRDRTSNEQFF. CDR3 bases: TGTGCCAGCAGGGACAGGACAAGCAATGAGCAGTTCTTC.

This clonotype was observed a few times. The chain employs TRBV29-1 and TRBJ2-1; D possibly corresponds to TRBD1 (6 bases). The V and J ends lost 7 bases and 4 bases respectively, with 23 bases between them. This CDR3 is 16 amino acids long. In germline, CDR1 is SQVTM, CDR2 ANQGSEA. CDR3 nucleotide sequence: TGCAGCGCCGACCTACAGGGAGCGATCGGGTACAATGAGCAGTTCTTC. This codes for CSADLQGAIGYNEQFF.

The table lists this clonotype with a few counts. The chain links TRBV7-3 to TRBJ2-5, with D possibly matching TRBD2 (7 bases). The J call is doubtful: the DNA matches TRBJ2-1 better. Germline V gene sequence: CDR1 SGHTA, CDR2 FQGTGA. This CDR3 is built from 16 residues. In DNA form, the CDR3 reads TGTGCCAGCAGCTTAACGGGGGGGCTAGTTGGCAATGAGCAGTTCTTC. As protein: CASSLTGGLVGNEQFF.

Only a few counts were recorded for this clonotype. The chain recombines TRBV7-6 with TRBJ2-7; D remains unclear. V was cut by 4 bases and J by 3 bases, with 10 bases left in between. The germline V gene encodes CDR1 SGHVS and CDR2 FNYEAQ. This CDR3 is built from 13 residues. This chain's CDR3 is CASSSTADYEQYF. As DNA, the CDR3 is TGTGCCAGCAGCTCCACTGCCGACTACGAGCAGTACTTC.

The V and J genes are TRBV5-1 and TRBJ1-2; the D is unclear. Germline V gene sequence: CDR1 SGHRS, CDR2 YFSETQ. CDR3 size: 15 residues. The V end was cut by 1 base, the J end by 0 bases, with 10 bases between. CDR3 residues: CASSLTSTPNYGYTF. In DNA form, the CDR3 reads TGCGCCAGCAGCTTGACATCCACCCCTAACTATGGCTACACCTTC.

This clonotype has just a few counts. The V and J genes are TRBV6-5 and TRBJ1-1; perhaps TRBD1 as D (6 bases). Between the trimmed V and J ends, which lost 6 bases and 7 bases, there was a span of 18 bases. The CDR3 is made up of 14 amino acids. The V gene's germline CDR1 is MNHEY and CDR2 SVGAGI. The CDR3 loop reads CASRDRDNYFEAFF. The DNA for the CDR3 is TGTGCCAGCAGAGACCGGGACAACTACTTTGAAGCTTTCTTT.

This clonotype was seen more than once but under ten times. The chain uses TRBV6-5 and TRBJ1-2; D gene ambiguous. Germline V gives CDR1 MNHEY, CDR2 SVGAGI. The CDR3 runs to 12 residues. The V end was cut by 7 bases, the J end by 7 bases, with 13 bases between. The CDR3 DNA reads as TGTGCCAGCACCACGGTAGCGGGTGGCTACACCTTC. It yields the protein CASTTVAGGYTF.

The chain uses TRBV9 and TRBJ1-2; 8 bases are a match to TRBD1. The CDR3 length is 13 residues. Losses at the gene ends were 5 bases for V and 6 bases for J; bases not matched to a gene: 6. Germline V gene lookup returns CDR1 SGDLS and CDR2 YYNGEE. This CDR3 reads CASSRAGGDGYTF. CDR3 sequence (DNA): TGTGCCAGCAGTCGGGCAGGGGGCGATGGCTACACCTTC.